These 18 T cell receptor beta chains were sequenced from one sample in a study of blood T cell repertoires in COVID-19. Sequenced by immunoSEQ multiplex PCR; TCRdb stores in-frame clones only, minus some. Found here are about 31,000 clones, around 90% of them singletons; the top ten hold roughly 7.9%. The sequenced sample consisted of peripheral blood. The origin of the receptors is an older man with active or convalescent COVID-19.

The rearrangement links TRBV10-3 to TRBJ2-7; 8 bases map to TRBD1. Trimming cost V 1 base and J 5 bases; bases outside gene matches: 7. Germline V gene sequence: CDR1 ENHRY, CDR2 SYGVKD. The CDR3 has 15 residues. In nucleotides, the CDR3 is TGTGCCATCAGTGAGTTTGTGACAGGGGTAAACGAGCAGTACGTC. This encodes CAISEFVTGVNEQYV.

The gene calls are TRBV7-9 and TRBJ2-3; D remains unclear. Germline V CDR1 and CDR2: SEHNR, FQNEAQ (reference sequence). V was clipped by 5 bases and J by 6 bases, with 6 bases between them. This CDR3 is built from 11 residues. CDR3 bases: TGTGCCAGCAGCGTGAGGGATACGCAGTATTTT. This gives the protein CASSVRDTQYF.

V is TRBV4-1 and J is TRBJ1-5; D perhaps matches TRBD1 (5 bases). Germline V gives CDR1 MGHRA, CDR2 YSYEKL. Trimming took off 0 bases at V and 3 bases at J, with 9 bases between the two ends. CDR3 length: 15 residues. CDR3 amino acids: CASSQEQDTNQPQHF. CDR3 in DNA: TGCGCCAGCAGCCAAGAACAGGACACCAATCAGCCCCAGCATTTT.

In its sample, this clone was seen once. The V gene is TRBV6-6, the J gene TRBJ2-1; 9 bases are shared with TRBD2. Germline V gene lookup returns CDR1 MNHNY and CDR2 SVGAGI (reference sequence). The CDR3 totals 15 residues. The J segment lost 4 bases and the V segment lost 5 bases, leaving 6 bases of the junction unmatched. The CDR3 DNA follows: TGTGCCAGCAGTCGGCTCGCGGGGGGGTACAATGAGCAGTTCTTC. Translation gives CASSRLAGGYNEQFF.

A remark on this clone: At one of its ends the junction is not consistent with the germline gene, which may arise from a read error. The V gene is TRBV7-9, the J gene TRBJ1-5; D is possibly TRBD1 (6 bases). CDR3 size: 12 residues. CDR1 is SEHNR, CDR2 FQNEAQ, per germline (reference sequence). CDR3 nucleotide sequence: TGCGCTAGCGGGGGCTTCAATCAGCCCCAGCATTTT. Amino acid sequence: CASGGFNQPQHF.

V is TRBV28 and J is TRBJ1-2, with unresolved D. V shed 1 base and J shed 3 bases, with 9 bases lying between them. Germline-derived CDR1 and CDR2 are MDHEN and SYDVKM. The CDR3 extends over 14 amino acids. For the CDR3, the DNA is TGTGCCAGCAGTTTATCGGGTTCCCACTATGGCTACACCTTC. As protein: CASSLSGSHYGYTF.

V and J are TRBV5-1 and TRBJ1-4; maybe TRBD1 (6 bases). CDR1 and CDR2 (germline): SGHRS, YFSETQ. This CDR3 spans 14 amino acids. V was pared by 4 bases and J by 8 bases, with 15 bases between. CDR3 in DNA: TGCGCCAGCAGCGTGCGGGCCCAGGGGGAAAAACTGTTTTTT. Amino acid sequence: CASSVRAQGEKLFF.

In this sample, this clone turned up once. The chain recombines TRBV2 with TRBJ1-2; unclear D gene. The CDR3 spans 13 residues. The germline CDR1 and CDR2 sequences are SNHLY and FYNNEI. V lost 11 bases to trimming and J lost 3 bases, with 16 bases between them. CDR3 sequence (DNA): TGTGCCTCAATTTTGGGCATTGACTATGGCTACACCTTC. It encodes CASILGIDYGYTF.

This chain links TRBV30 with TRBJ1-2, with D unresolved. The CDR3 contains 13 residues. Germline assignment: CDR1 GTSNPN and CDR2 SVGIG (reference sequence). The V gene lost 3 bases and the J gene lost 7 bases, with 15 bases spanning the gap. This CDR3 reads CAWRRESHGGYTF. The CDR3 bases are TGTGCCTGGAGGCGGGAGTCTCATGGTGGCTACACCTTC. Full variable domain (rest looked up from reference TRBV30 and TRBJ1-2): SQTIHQWPATLVQPVGSPLSLECTVEGTSNPNLYWYRQAAGRGLQLLFYSVGIGQISSEVPQNLSASRPQDRQFILSSKKLLLSDSGFYLCAWRRESHGGYTFGSGTRLTVV.

The chain has TRBV4-3 and TRBJ2-2; TRBD1 is a possible D gene (5 bases). The CDR3 covers 15 residues. V was clipped by 0 bases and J by 4 bases, with 9 bases between them. CDR1 and CDR2 (germline): LGHNA, YSLEER. The CDR3 DNA reads TGCGCCAGCAGCCAAGATCGGACAACCACCGGGGAGCTGTTTTTT. This codes for CASSQDRTTTGELFF.

V gene TRBV28 combines with J gene TRBJ2-1, with no clear D. This CDR3 has 13 residues. The germline V and J ends were trimmed by 3 bases and 4 bases, with 7 bases remaining between them. Germline CDR1 and CDR2: MDHEN and SYDVKM. As DNA, the CDR3 is TGTGCCAGCAGTTTCGGCGGTTACAATGAGCAGTTCTTC. Residues: CASSFGGYNEQFF.

This clone has only one observation. V and J are TRBV5-1 and TRBJ2-7; 8 positions match TRBD1. CDR3 length: 16 amino acids. V shed 4 bases, J shed 0 bases, and the junction held 9 bases outside the gene matches. Looked up from germline, CDR1 is SGHRS and CDR2 is YFSETQ. CDR3 protein: CASSRIGQGSSYEQYF. The CDR3 bases are TGCGCCAGCAGCCGCATCGGACAGGGATCCTCCTACGAGCAGTACTTC.

DNA of the CDR3: TGTGCCAGCAGTGAAAAAACCCCCTGGGGGGAGCGGGGGGCAACCTACGAGCAGTACTTC. Its protein is CASSEKTPWGERGATYEQYF. The chain combines TRBV6-1 with TRBJ2-7; 9 nucleotides line up with TRBD2. The CDR3 runs 20 residues. The germline gives CDR1 MNHNS, CDR2 SASEGT. With 2 bases clipped from V and 2 bases from J, the junction kept 19 bases outside the gene matches.

This CDR3 reads CASGEKGIVGETQYF. The DNA for the CDR3 is TGTGCCAGCGGGGAAAAGGGGATAGTCGGCGAGACCCAGTACTTC. The genes are TRBV5-6 and TRBJ2-5; a possible D gene is TRBD1 (5 bases). Germline CDR1 is SGHDT and CDR2 is YYEEEE. The ends were cut back, 7 bases at V and 5 bases at J, with 21 bases in the middle. The CDR3 has 15 residues.

The J gene is TRBJ1-1, the V gene TRBV5-1; D perhaps matches TRBD1 (5 bases). V was clipped by 4 bases and J by 5 bases, with 12 bases between them. Germline V gene data show CDR1 as SGHRS and CDR2 as YFSETQ. The CDR3 sequence is 13 residues long. The CDR3 protein is CASSETGGTEAFF. The CDR3 region has the DNA TGCGCCAGCAGCGAGACGGGGGGTACTGAAGCTTTCTTT.

This chain uses TRBV11-2 with TRBJ2-3; the match to TRBD1 covers 8 bases. The CDR3 spans 16 residues. The trim removed 2 bases at V and 4 bases at J, leaving 8 bases unmatched. Germline V lookup: CDR1 SGHAT, CDR2 FQNNGV. CDR3 bases: TGTGCCAGCAGCTTAATGACAGGGGCCGGCGCAGATACGCAGTATTTT. Translation gives CASSLMTGAGADTQYF.

The chain recombines TRBV30 with TRBJ1-1; 7 bases agree with TRBD1. The trim removed 3 bases at V and 1 base at J, leaving 5 bases unmatched. The CDR3 is 14 amino acids. Germline lookup yields CDR1 GTSNPN and CDR2 SVGIG (reference sequence). CDR3: CAWRVRDRNTEAFF. CDR3 nucleotide sequence: TGTGCCTGGAGGGTAAGGGACAGGAACACTGAAGCTTTCTTT. Full variable domain (rest looked up from reference TRBV30 and TRBJ1-1): SQTIHQWPATLVQPVGSPLSLECTVEGTSNPNLYWYRQAAGRGLQLLFYSVGIGQISSEVPQNLSASRPQDRQFILSSKKLLLSDSGFYLCAWRVRDRNTEAFFGQGTRLTVV.

The chain joins TRBV5-1 to TRBJ1-2, with D perhaps matching TRBD1 (6 bases). V lost 4 bases and J 6 bases, leaving 22 bases between the germline ends. The CDR3 has 16 amino acids. Per the germline V gene, CDR1 is SGHRS and CDR2 is YFSETQ. The CDR3, as DNA: TGCGCCAGCAGCGGGGGCCCCGACCGCTCGGGGAATGGCTACACCTTC. It encodes CASSGGPDRSGNGYTF.